The sequence of this T cell receptor beta chain was determined in a study of blood T cell repertoires in COVID-19. Across the study: The study drew acute and convalescent COVID-19 samples from the United States, Italy and Spain.

Profiling relied on immunoSEQ multiplex PCR, and the TCRdb table lists in-frame clones only, not all of them. The sample includes 90,000 to 100,000 clones, 70% to 80% of them seen just once. Per the germline V gene, CDR1 is SGHAT and CDR2 is FQNNGV. Trimming cost V 5 bases and J 7 bases; bases outside gene matches: 10. This CDR3 is 16 amino acids long. The chain recombines TRBV11-2 with TRBJ2-1; TRBD2 matches at 11 bases. The receptor comes from a man aged 65 to 79 with acute or convalescent COVID-19. The sequencing sample was made of peripheral blood. The CDR3 here is CASSLLAGGSGNEQFF. CDR3 nucleotide sequence: TGTGCCAGCAGCCTCTTAGCGGGAGGGAGTGGGAATGAGCAGTTCTTC.